The source of this T cell receptor beta chain is a study of Ad26.COV2.S vaccination and SARS-CoV-2 variants. Overall study findings and caveats: For non-spike TCRs, breadth in vaccine recipients resembled that in placebo recipients.

The CDR3 extends over 15 amino acids. The germline V gene encodes CDR1 LNHNV and CDR2 YYDKDF (reference sequence). Trimming left V 3 bases short and J 3 bases short, with 14 bases between. In the case of this clone: Its antigen remains unknown.

This sample's treatment: 19 received Ad26.COV2.S at low or high dose, single or two shots; about 5 received placebo; per-sample allocation not given. Sampling occurred on day 63 after the first vaccine or placebo injection. TCRdb keeps only in-frame clones here, not all; method: immunoSEQ multiplex PCR. The sample holds about 480,000 clones, around nine tenths seen once. Here the sequenced sample was peripheral blood, taken in a trial of Ad26.COV2.S vaccine versus placebo. The genes are TRBV15 and TRBJ1-1, with D tentatively TRBD1 (6 bases). The clonotype was recovered from a person between 18 and 65 years old who received the Ad26.COV2.S COVID-19 vaccine or a placebo. The CDR3 loop reads CATSSYTGIDTEAFF. In DNA, the CDR3 is TGTGCCACCAGCAGCTATACAGGGATCGACACTGAAGCTTTCTTT.